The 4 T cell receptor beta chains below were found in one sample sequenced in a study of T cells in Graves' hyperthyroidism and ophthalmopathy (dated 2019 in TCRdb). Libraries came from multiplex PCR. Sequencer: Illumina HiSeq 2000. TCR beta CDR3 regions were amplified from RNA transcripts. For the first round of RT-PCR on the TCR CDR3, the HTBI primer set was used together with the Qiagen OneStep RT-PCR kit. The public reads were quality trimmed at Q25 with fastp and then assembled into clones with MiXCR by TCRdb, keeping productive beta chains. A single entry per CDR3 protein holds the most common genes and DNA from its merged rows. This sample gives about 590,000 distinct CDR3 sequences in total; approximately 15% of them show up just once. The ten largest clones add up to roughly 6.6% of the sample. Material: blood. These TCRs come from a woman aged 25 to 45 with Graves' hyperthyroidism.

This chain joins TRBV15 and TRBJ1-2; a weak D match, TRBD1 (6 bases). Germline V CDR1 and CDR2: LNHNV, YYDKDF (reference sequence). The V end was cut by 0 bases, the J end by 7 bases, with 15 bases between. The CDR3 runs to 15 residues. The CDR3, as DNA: TGTGCCACCAGCAGAGATAAGCAGGGGACTTTTGGCTACACCTTC. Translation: CATSRDKQGTFGYTF.

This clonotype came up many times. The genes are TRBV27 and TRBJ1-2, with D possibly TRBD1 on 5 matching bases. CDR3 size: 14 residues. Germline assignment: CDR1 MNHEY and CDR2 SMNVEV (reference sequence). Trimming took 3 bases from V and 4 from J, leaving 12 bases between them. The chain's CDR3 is CASSFRWGSYGYTF. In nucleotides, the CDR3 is TGTGCCAGCAGTTTTCGGTGGGGCAGCTATGGCTACACCTTC.

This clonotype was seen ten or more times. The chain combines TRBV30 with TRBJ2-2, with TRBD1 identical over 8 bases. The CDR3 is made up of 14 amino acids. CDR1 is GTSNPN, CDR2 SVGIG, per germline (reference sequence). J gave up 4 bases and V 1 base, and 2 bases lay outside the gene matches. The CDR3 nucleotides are TGTGCCTGGAGTGAAGGACAGGGCACCGGGGAGCTGTTTTTT. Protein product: CAWSEGQGTGELFF.

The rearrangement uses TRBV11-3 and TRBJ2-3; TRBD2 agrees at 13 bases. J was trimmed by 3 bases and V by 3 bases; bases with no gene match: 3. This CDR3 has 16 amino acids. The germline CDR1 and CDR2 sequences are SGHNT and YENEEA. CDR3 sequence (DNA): TGTGCCAGCAGCTTTCGGACTAGCGGGAGTACAGATACGCAGTATTTT. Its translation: CASSFRTSGSTDTQYF.